The 24 T cell receptor beta chains in this list originate from one sample, sequenced in a study of CDR3 diversity in severe acne. TCRdb processed the PCR reads anew with MiXCR; each CDR3 protein has one entry. The table has around 91,000 distinct CDR3 sequences, 45% to 60% seen once. The sequenced material came from blood. Receptors originate from a male donor in good health, without acne.

Note on this clonotype: A much larger clone lies one base from this, so it may be a read error. The J gene is TRBJ1-1, the V gene TRBV19; D is possibly TRBD1 (5 bases). Trimming left V 10 bases short and J 1 base short, with 16 bases between. The CDR3 sequence is 14 residues long. Per the germline V gene, CDR1 is LNHDA and CDR2 is SQIVND (reference sequence). The CDR3 nucleotides read TGTGCCACAAAAACCCCCGGGGCGAACACTGAAGCTTTCTTT. This translates into CATKTPGANTEAFF.

This clonotype was counted at least ten times. This chain joins TRBV12-3 or TRBV12-4 and TRBJ2-6; the D gene is possibly TRBD2 (5 bases). Trimming shortened V by 10 bases and J by 0 bases, and 13 bases separated the two germline ends. CDR3 length: 15 residues. The chain's CDR3 is CATQARGSGANVLTF. CDR3 nucleotide sequence: TGTGCCACCCAAGCCCGGGGCTCTGGGGCCAACGTCCTGACTTTC.

The rearrangement links TRBV7-2 to TRBJ2-7, with D possibly TRBD2 on 6 matching bases. The CDR3 length is 15 residues. CDR1 SGHTA and CDR2 FQGNSA come from the germline V gene. Trimming took 4 bases from V and 2 from J, leaving 15 bases between them. The CDR3 sequence: CASSWGLAKTYEQYF. CDR3 coding DNA: TGTGCCAGCAGCTGGGGTCTAGCGAAAACCTACGAGCAGTACTTC.

This chain uses TRBV25-1 with TRBJ2-1, with TRBD2 matching 11 bases. V shed 3 bases, J shed 10 bases, and the junction held 5 bases outside the gene matches. CDR1 and CDR2 (germline): MGHDK, SYGVNS. CDR3 length: 14 amino acids. The CDR3 here is CASSDSGTSGEQFF. CDR3 sequence (DNA): TGTGCCAGCAGTGACTCCGGGACTAGCGGAGAGCAGTTCTTC.

Notes on this clonotype: One end of the junction does not line up with germline, which may come from a read error. This chain uses TRBV28 with TRBJ2-3; D remains unclear. The CDR3 runs 14 residues. Germline CDR1 and CDR2: MDHEN and SYDVKM. CDR3 region: CVSSFVAGTDTQYF. The DNA of the CDR3 is TGTGTCAGCAGTTTCGTTGCCGGGACAGATACGCAGTATTTT. The variable domain in full, with the rest retrieved from reference TRBV28 and TRBJ2-3, is DVKVTQSSRYLVKRTGEKVFLECVQDMDHENMFWYRQDPGLGLRLIYFSYDVKMKEKGDIPEGYSVSREKKERFSLILESASTNQTSMYLCVSSFVAGTDTQYFGPGTRLTVL.

The chain recombines TRBV7-2 with TRBJ2-7, with 9 bases that match TRBD2. This CDR3 region has 16 residues. CDR1 is SGHTA, CDR2 FQGNSA, per germline. V dropped 4 bases and J dropped 2; count of bases not matched to a gene: 9. The CDR3 reads CASSWGSGRRTYEQYF. CDR3 in DNA: TGTGCCAGCAGCTGGGGTAGCGGGAGACGGACCTACGAGCAGTACTTC.

This clonotype showed up many times. V and J are TRBV24-1 and TRBJ2-5; 12 bases map to TRBD1. CDR3 length equals 15 residues. Per the germline V gene, CDR1 is KGHDR and CDR2 is SFDVKD. J lost 4 bases, V lost 2 bases, and 1 base had no gene match. The chain's CDR3 is CATSDWDRGRETQYF. CDR3 nucleotides: TGTGCCACCAGTGATTGGGACAGGGGGCGAGAGACCCAGTACTTC.

This clonotype was counted once. A much larger clone is a single base away; this may be a read error. The genes are TRBV24-1 and TRBJ1-5; D is uncertain. The V gene's germline CDR1 is KGHDR and CDR2 SFDVKD. The CDR3 spans 13 residues. This CDR3 reads CATKASSNQSQHF. As DNA, the CDR3 is TGTGCCACGAAAGCATCGTCAAATCAGTCCCAGCATTTT.

The sample holds a few counts of this clonotype. V and J are TRBV7-9 and TRBJ1-6; D unresolved. The V end was cut by 7 bases, the J end by 11 bases, with 18 bases between. Per germline, CDR1 SEHNR and CDR2 FQNEAQ (reference sequence). The CDR3 spans 14 residues. The CDR3: CASTIEGVTAPLHF. The DNA for the CDR3 is TGTGCCAGCACTATAGAAGGTGTAACGGCACCCCTCCACTTT.

This clonotype was seen a few times. The chain recombines TRBV6-5 with TRBJ1-5; no clear D gene. Germline CDR1 reads MNHEY; CDR2 reads SVGAGI. The ends were cut back, 5 bases at V and 0 bases at J, with 11 bases in the middle. CDR3 size: 15 residues. The CDR3 loop is CASSDTSYSNQPQHF. CDR3 bases: TGTGCCAGCAGTGACACCAGCTATAGCAATCAGCCCCAGCATTTT.

The chain is built from TRBV9 and TRBJ2-7, with no clear D. The CDR3 covers 14 residues. Trimming removed 4 bases at V and 6 bases at J, with 17 bases between. The V gene's germline CDR1 is SGDLS and CDR2 YYNGEE. This CDR3 reads CASSPRPYDPEQYF. The CDR3 coding sequence is TGTGCCAGCAGCCCCAGACCTTATGACCCCGAGCAGTACTTC.

The J gene is TRBJ1-3, the V gene TRBV7-9; D is uncertain. Trimming left V 4 bases short and J 0 bases short, with 7 bases between. Germline loops: CDR1 SEHNR, CDR2 FQNEAQ (reference sequence). CDR3 size: 14 residues. DNA of the CDR3: TGTGCCAGCAGCTCCCGGACCTCTGGAAACACCATATATTTT. Residues: CASSSRTSGNTIYF.

This clonotype was counted once. The V gene is TRBV7-9, the J gene TRBJ2-1, with D tentatively TRBD1 or TRBD2 (5 bases each). Trimming left V 0 bases short and J 4 bases short, with 7 bases between. The CDR3 loop spans 14 amino acids. CDR1 and CDR2 from the germline V gene are SEHNR and FQNEAQ (reference sequence). CDR3 DNA: TGTGCCAGCAGCTTAGCGGGACCATACAATGAGCAGTTCTTC. Translation gives CASSLAGPYNEQFF.

The rearrangement links TRBV2 to TRBJ1-2; TRBD1 matches 7 bases. Germline V gives CDR1 SNHLY, CDR2 FYNNEI. The CDR3 is 13 residues long. V shed 8 bases and J 4 bases; nucleotides not matched to a gene: 7. The CDR3 DNA reads as TGTGCCAGCCCTGCAGGGGGGACCTATGGCTACACCTTC. This codes for CASPAGGTYGYTF.

J is TRBJ1-5 and V is TRBV2; possible D gene TRBD1, 6 bases. V lost 6 bases and J lost 0, with 9 bases in between. Germline-derived CDR1 and CDR2 are SNHLY and FYNNEI. The CDR3 contains 14 residues. The CDR3 region is CASRGAASNQPQHF. CDR3 bases: TGTGCCAGCAGGGGGGCAGCTAGCAATCAGCCCCAGCATTTT.

In the case of this clonotype: The germline gene is not matched at one end of the junction; a read error may be the cause. The J gene is TRBJ2-7, the V gene TRBV7-6, with 9 bases that match TRBD2. Germline V gene lookup returns CDR1 SGHVS and CDR2 FNYEAQ. The CDR3 runs 16 residues. The CDR3 bases are TGTGCCAGCAGCTTAAGCCCCCCTAGCGGGACGGCCGAGCAGTGCTTC. Translation: CASSLSPPSGTAEQCF.

This clonotype was observed a handful of times. V gene TRBV19 combines with J gene TRBJ1-2, with D hard to call. The CDR3 consists of 12 residues. The germline gives CDR1 LNHDA, CDR2 SQIVND (reference sequence). V lost 5 bases and J lost 3, with 7 bases in between. The CDR3 protein is CASSRTDYGYTF. CDR3 DNA: TGTGCCAGTAGTCGGACCGACTATGGCTACACCTTC.

This chain connects TRBV2 to TRBJ2-7; 11 nucleotides line up with TRBD1. CDR1 SNHLY and CDR2 FYNNEI come from the germline V gene. V trimming: 6 bases; J trimming: 4 bases; junction bases outside the gene matches: 5. The CDR3 contains 14 residues. The DNA for the CDR3 is TGTGCCAGCAGCGGGACAGGGGGAGGTTACGAGCAGTACTTC. Amino acids: CASSGTGGGYEQYF.

This clonotype appeared a few times. The chain links TRBV7-9 to TRBJ2-7; 8 bases line up with TRBD1. The V gene end was trimmed by 5 bases and the J gene end by 2 bases; junction bases not matched to a gene: 5. CDR3 length equals 14 residues. CDR1 and CDR2 (germline): SEHNR, FQNEAQ (reference sequence). CDR3: CASSTGTGTYEQYF. The CDR3, as DNA: TGTGCCAGCAGCACCGGGACAGGAACCTACGAGCAGTACTTC.

The V call is TRBV19, the J call TRBJ1-1; no clear D. Between the trimmed V and J ends, which lost 1 base and 0 bases, there was a span of 3 bases. The CDR3 runs to 13 residues. Germline CDR1 and CDR2: LNHDA and SQIVND (reference sequence). CDR3 loop: CASSIGVNTEAFF. The CDR3 DNA sequence: TGTGCCAGTAGTATAGGGGTGAACACTGAAGCTTTCTTT.

A remark on this clonotype: One end of the junction varies from germline; a read error may be responsible. The chain recombines TRBV7-9 with TRBJ1-6; 9 positions match TRBD1. This CDR3 is 15 amino acids long. From germline, CDR1 is SEHNR and CDR2 FQNEAQ (reference sequence). The CDR3 spells CASSPPGQGGSPLHF. CDR3 DNA: TGTGCCAGCAGCCCGCCGGGACAGGGCGGTTCACCCCTCCACTTC.

V is TRBV6-1 and J is TRBJ2-7; 12 positions match TRBD2. The CDR3 has 14 amino acids. V gave up 2 bases and J gave up 4 bases; unmatched junction bases: 0. Looked up from germline, CDR1 is MNHNS and CDR2 is SASEGT. This chain's CDR3 is CASSELAGGYEQYF. CDR3 bases: TGTGCCAGCAGTGAACTAGCGGGGGGGTACGAGCAGTACTTC.

The gene calls are TRBV11-2 and TRBJ2-5; D gene unclear. Trimming pared 1 base from V and 5 bases from J, leaving 14 bases between. There are 15 residues in the CDR3. Germline CDR1 is SGHAT and CDR2 is FQNNGV. The CDR3: CASSLGPGTSETQYF. The DNA for the CDR3 is TGTGCCAGCAGCTTAGGGCCCGGTACAAGTGAGACCCAGTACTTC.

The rearrangement joins TRBV4-1 to TRBJ1-2, with 7 bases aligning to TRBD1. CDR1 MGHRA and CDR2 YSYEKL come from the germline V gene. Trimming took 3 bases from V and 2 from J; bases not matched to a gene: 3. This CDR3 has 14 amino acids. CDR3 sequence (DNA): TGCGCCAGCAGCCAGATGGGACAGAACTATGGCTACACCTTC. Residues: CASSQMGQNYGYTF.